The clone carrying this T cell receptor (beta chain) turned up a few times. In the ophthalmopathy cohort, Clinical Activity Score was at least 3, NOSPECS grade at least 4, and duration under 3 months. Trimming took off 3 bases at V and 4 bases at J, with 10 bases between the two ends. Germline lookup yields CDR1 SNHLY and CDR2 FYNNEI. CDR3 size: 14 residues. Authors of the study amplified TCR beta CDR3 regions from RNA transcripts. Initially, a first-round RT-PCR of the TCR CDR3 employed the HTBI primer set. TCRdb processed the multiplex PCR reads anew with MiXCR; each CDR3 protein has one entry. The sample has 500,000 to 600,000 distinct CDR3 sequences; around 20% are singletons. This sample was included in a study of T cells in Graves' hyperthyroidism and ophthalmopathy.

The J gene is TRBJ1-5, the V gene TRBV2, with D maybe TRBD1 (5 bases). Sequenced sample: blood. The receptor was derived from a man aged 35 to 55 with Graves' ophthalmopathy. CDR3 in amino acids: CASSDQGRNQPQHF. CDR3 coding DNA: TGTGCCAGCAGTGATCAGGGTAGAAATCAGCCCCAGCATTTT.